These 29 T cell receptor beta chains share one sample of origin, sequenced in a study of molecular identifiers for immune sequencing clone quantification. Each CDR3 protein is one row after TCRdb ran MiXCR on the PCR reads. The sample holds roughly 630,000 distinct CDR3 sequences, roughly 27% seen once. The source material was naive CD8+ T cells from blood, with Jurkat cell RNA spiked in. Subset defined: FACS-sorted CD8+CD4-CCR7+CD45RA+ naive T cells. All receptors derive from a human donor in good health. Some libraries in this study had Jurkat cell RNA spiked in.

In its sample, this clonotype was seen a few times. The junction departs from germline at one end; a sequencing error may be responsible. This chain uses TRBV7-2 with TRBJ2-5, with 7 bases matching TRBD2. This CDR3 comprises 13 residues. The V gene's germline CDR1 is SGHTA and CDR2 FQGNSA. The CDR3 DNA reads as TGTGCCCGCAGCGCATGGGGGGGGGAGACCCAGTACTTC. Translation gives CARSAWGGETQYF.

The gene calls are TRBV6-1 and TRBJ2-1; possible D gene TRBD1, 5 bases. This CDR3 region has 12 residues. Looked up from germline, CDR1 is MNHNS and CDR2 is SASEGT. V was shortened by 6 bases and J by 7 bases, with 10 bases between the two germline ends. In DNA form, the CDR3 reads TGTGCCAGCAGCAGCAAGGGGAATGAGCAGTTCTTC. This sequence encodes CASSSKGNEQFF.

This clonotype was counted at least ten times. The chain has TRBV27 and TRBJ2-7; 8 bases match TRBD2. The CDR3 contains 14 residues. Trimming took 6 bases from V and 4 from J; bases not matched to a gene: 8. Germline V gene sequence: CDR1 MNHEY, CDR2 SMNVEV (reference sequence). The CDR3 reads CASSQIAGRYEQYF. CDR3 sequence (DNA): TGTGCCAGCAGCCAGATAGCGGGAAGGTACGAGCAGTACTTC.

CDR3 DNA: TGTGCCAGCAGCTTAGAGGGGGCGATCACCGGGGAGCTGTTTTTT. Amino acid sequence: CASSLEGAITGELFF. The chain is built from TRBV11-2 and TRBJ2-2; possibly TRBD1 for D (6 bases). Germline V gene sequence: CDR1 SGHAT, CDR2 FQNNGV. CDR3 length: 15 amino acids. V lost 0 bases, J lost 4 bases, and 9 bases lay in between.

The chain combines TRBV21-1 with TRBJ1-1. TRBV21-1 is designated a pseudogene. This CDR3 is 12 amino acids long. CDR3 sequence reads: CASTEMGPAAFF. The CDR3 coding sequence is TGTGCCAGCACAGAGATGGGCCCTGCAGCTTTCTTT.

There are many counts of this clonotype. The rearrangement uses TRBV7-2 and TRBJ2-3; tentatively, D is TRBD2 (6 bases). CDR3 length: 17 residues. Trimming pared 5 bases from V and 2 bases from J, leaving 20 bases between. CDR1 and CDR2 (germline): SGHTA, FQGNSA. The CDR3: CASSPSPAGTLTDTQYF. CDR3 DNA sequence: TGTGCCAGCAGCCCCAGTCCCGCGGGGACGCTCACAGATACGCAGTATTTT.

The chain employs TRBV5-5 and TRBJ2-5, with 11 bases identical to TRBD1. The V gene end was trimmed by 4 bases and the J gene end by 5 bases; junction bases not matched to a gene: 13. This CDR3 is built from 17 residues. Per germline, CDR1 SGHKS and CDR2 YYEKEE (reference sequence). In nucleotides, the CDR3 is TGTGCCAGCAGCGAGGACAGGGGGCCGGACCCTCACGAGACCCAGTACTTC. Protein sequence: CASSEDRGPDPHETQYF.

This clonotype was observed many times. The chain has TRBV27 and TRBJ2-5; D uncertain. Deletions cut 1 base from V and 0 bases from J, with 9 bases between. The CDR3 is made up of 15 amino acids. Germline-derived CDR1 and CDR2 are MNHEY and SMNVEV (reference sequence). The CDR3 DNA follows: TGTGCCAGCAGTTTATTCCCCTACGACCAAGAGACCCAGTACTTC. Amino acid sequence: CASSLFPYDQETQYF.

This clonotype appeared many times. The genes are TRBV20-1 and TRBJ2-3, with D possibly being TRBD1 (5 bases). This CDR3 has 15 residues. Germline assignment: CDR1 DFQATT and CDR2 SNEGSKA (reference sequence). V lost 6 bases to trimming and J lost 5 bases, with 21 bases between them. The CDR3 DNA is TGCAGTGCCCCCGCGATGGGGCCCCATATAGATACGCAGTATTTT. Protein sequence: CSAPAMGPHIDTQYF.

A remark on this clonotype: This is likely a read error, given that the CDR3 carries no conserved phenylalanine or tryptophan at its end. This chain joins TRBV5-1 and TRBJ1-2; 12 bases align to TRBD1. Trimming cost V 0 bases and J 8 bases; bases outside gene matches: 11. Germline lookup yields CDR1 SGHRS and CDR2 YFSETQ. CDR3 size: 17 residues. CDR3 coding DNA: TGCGCCAGCAGCTTGGAGCCCTCCGGGACAGGGGGCGAAGGCTACACCCTC. Encoded protein: CASSLEPSGTGGEGYTL.

J is TRBJ2-1 and V is TRBV6-1, with D possibly TRBD1 on 7 matching bases. CDR3 length equals 12 residues. Per the germline V gene, CDR1 is MNHNS and CDR2 is SASEGT. V was cut by 7 bases and J by 6 bases, with 10 bases left in between. CDR3 nucleotide sequence: TGTGCCAGCACAGGGGGAGGCAATGAGCAGTTCTTC. It is translated as CASTGGGNEQFF.

About this clonotype itself: A clone one base away is much larger, so this may be a read error. Written as DNA, the CDR3 is TGTGCCAGCCACGGGGATAGAGGTTTTAAAAACATTCAGTACTTC. Protein sequence: CASHGDRGFKNIQYF. The gene calls are TRBV21-1 and TRBJ2-4. TRBV21-1 is labeled a pseudogene. The CDR3 totals 15 residues.

Notes on this clonotype: This clone may be a read error of a much larger clone one base away. V is TRBV5-6 and J is TRBJ1-1; D gene ambiguous. In germline, CDR1 is SGHDT, CDR2 YYEEEE. This CDR3 has 13 residues. The CDR3 coding sequence is TGTGCCAGCAGCCCCGTGGGTCTCACTAAAGCTTTCTTT. Its translation is CASSPVGLTKAFF.

V usage is TRBV15 and J usage is TRBJ2-1; TRBD2 is a possible D gene (6 bases). Trimming took off 0 bases at V and 15 bases at J, with 12 bases between the two ends. CDR1 and CDR2 (germline): LNHNV, YYDKDF (reference sequence). The CDR3 runs 12 residues. As DNA, the CDR3 is TGTGCCACCAGCAGAGATCGCGGGGTTCTGTTCTTC. It is translated as CATSRDRGVLFF.

This clonotype was observed at least ten times. Written as DNA, the CDR3 is TGTGCCAGCAGTTTTGTTGCTAACACCGGGGAGCTGTTTTTT. Protein: CASSFVANTGELFF. The V call is TRBV12-3 or TRBV12-4, the J call TRBJ2-2; D remains unclear. Trimming cost V 3 bases and J 2 bases, with 7 bases left between them. CDR3 length equals 14 residues.

The chain uses TRBV10-3 and TRBJ1-6; perhaps TRBD1 as D (6 bases). Trimming took off 0 bases at V and 7 bases at J, with 13 bases between the two ends. CDR3 length: 16 residues. Germline V lookup: CDR1 ENHRY, CDR2 SYGVKD. CDR3 bases: TGTGCCATCAGTGAGTCGTGGACAGAAAGGAATTCACCCCTCCACTTT. Its translation: CAISESWTERNSPLHF.

This clonotype was seen ten or more times. The chain uses TRBV12-3 or TRBV12-4 and TRBJ2-1; 7 bases line up with TRBD1. CDR3 length equals 13 residues. The V and J ends lost 6 bases and 4 bases, in that order; junction bases with no gene match: 3. The CDR3: CASSKDRYNEQFF. The CDR3, as DNA: TGTGCCAGCAGCAAGGACAGGTACAATGAGCAGTTCTTC.

This clonotype showed up many times. The chain carries TRBV6-2 or TRBV6-3 and TRBJ2-5; 9 positions match TRBD2. CDR1 is MNHEY, CDR2 SVGEGT, per germline. V lost 5 bases to trimming and J lost 2 bases; unmatched junction nucleotides: 6. The CDR3 contains 15 residues. Here the CDR3 DNA reads TGTGCCAGCAGTCCGGGACTAGCTATACAAGAGACCCAGTACTTC. It yields the protein CASSPGLAIQETQYF.

This clonotype was detected ten times or more. This chain links TRBV7-2 with TRBJ2-4; 11 bases are shared with TRBD2. CDR1 and CDR2 from the germline V gene are SGHTA and FQGNSA. Unmatched junction bases numbered 5, after V lost 5 bases and J lost 5 bases. This CDR3 spans 15 amino acids. The CDR3: CASSPGTSGQNIQYF. CDR3 coding DNA: TGTGCCAGCAGCCCGGGGACTAGCGGTCAAAACATTCAGTACTTC.

The chain joins TRBV7-2 to TRBJ2-7; possibly TRBD2 for D (5 bases). There are 12 residues in the CDR3. V shed 2 bases and J shed 6 bases, with 8 bases lying between them. Germline-derived CDR1 and CDR2 are SGHTA and FQGNSA. The CDR3 nucleotides read TGTGCCAGCAGCTTAATACGGGGCGAGCAGTACTTC. Translation gives CASSLIRGEQYF. The full variable domain, rest sourced from reference TRBV7-2 and TRBJ2-7, is GAGVSQSPSNKVTEKGKDVELRCDPISGHTALYWYRQSLGQGLEFLIYFQGNSAPDKSGLPSDRFSAERTGGSVSTLTIQRTQQEDSAVYLCASSLIRGEQYFGPGTRLTVT.

This rearrangement joins TRBV5-1 to TRBJ2-1; 9 positions agree with TRBD2. Germline V CDR1 and CDR2: SGHRS, YFSETQ. The J segment lost 8 bases and the V segment lost 4 bases, leaving 7 bases of the junction unmatched. The CDR3 extends over 14 amino acids. The CDR3 DNA sequence: TGCGCCAGCAGCACTAGCGGGCCTCACGATGAGCAGTTCTTC. Encoded protein: CASSTSGPHDEQFF. The entire variable domain, with the rest obtained from reference TRBV5-1 and TRBJ2-1, is as follows: KAGVTQTPRYLIKTRGQQVTLSCSPISGHRSVSWYQQTPGQGLQFLFEYFSETQRNKGNFPGRFSGRQFSNSRSEMNVSTLELGDSALYLCASSTSGPHDEQFFGPGTRLTVL.

This clonotype was counted between two and nine times. The J gene is TRBJ2-3, the V gene TRBV11-3, with D unclear. V gave up 1 base and J gave up 1 base, with 12 bases separating them. Germline lookup yields CDR1 SGHNT and CDR2 YENEEA. This CDR3 contains 16 residues. The CDR3 DNA reads TGTGCCAGCAGCTTAGGATTTGTGTTGGGCACAGATACGCAGTATTTT. This codes for CASSLGFVLGTDTQYF.

The chain's CDR3 is CASSPRDRAKTGELFF. The CDR3 DNA sequence: TGTGCCAGCAGCCCACGGGACAGGGCGAAGACCGGGGAGCTGTTTTTT. The V gene is TRBV21-1, the J gene TRBJ2-2; the DNA was not used to check the table's D call, TRBD1. TRBV21-1 is a recognized pseudogene. CDR3 length: 16 amino acids.

Of note for this clonotype: Being one base from a much bigger clone, this may be a read error. This chain connects TRBV4-1 to TRBJ2-5; D is undetermined. Per the germline V gene, CDR1 is MGHRA and CDR2 is YSYEKL. Trimming shortened V by 1 base and J by 4 bases, and 16 bases separated the two germline ends. The CDR3 length is 16 residues. The CDR3, as DNA: TGCGCCAGCAGCCAAGTTGCAGTGAGGCTGGGAGAGACCCAGTACTTC. It encodes CASSQVAVRLGETQYF.

This clonotype showed up many times. The gene calls are TRBV5-3 and TRBJ2-5, with a weak D call TRBD2 (6 bases). TRBV5-3 is labeled an ORF, and its function is uncertain. Trimming cost V 5 bases and J 6 bases, with 14 bases left between them. The CDR3 consists of 13 residues. CDR3 coding DNA: TGTGCCAGAAGATCGGGACTGCGGAAGACCCAGTACTTC. Translating gives CARRSGLRKTQYF.

The chain employs TRBV10-1 and TRBJ2-3; tentatively, D is TRBD2 (6 bases). This CDR3 has 15 residues. With 5 bases removed from V and 6 bases from J, the gap between germline ends came to 18 bases. Germline V gene data show CDR1 as WNHNN and CDR2 as SYGVQD (reference sequence). This chain's CDR3 is CASSMGLGGLDTQYF. In nucleotides, the CDR3 is TGCGCCAGCAGTATGGGACTGGGAGGTTTGGATACGCAGTATTTT.

This clonotype occurred a few times. V gene TRBV13 combines with J gene TRBJ1-6, with 7 bases matching TRBD1. The junction had 8 bases not matched to a gene; V was cut back by 5 bases and J by 7 bases. This CDR3 has 15 amino acids. CDR1 is PRHDT, CDR2 FYEKMQ, per germline (reference sequence). CDR3 bases: TGTGCCAGCAGCCCCCAGGGGACAGAGAATTCACCCCTCCACTTT. This codes for CASSPQGTENSPLHF.

In this sample, this clonotype turned up many times. The rearrangement links TRBV29-1 to TRBJ2-5; 8 nucleotides agree with TRBD2. Germline trimming cut 0 bases from V and 5 bases from J; bases unmatched to any gene: 11. The CDR3 length is 16 residues. CDR1 and CDR2 from the germline V gene are SQVTM and ANQGSEA. The CDR3 bases are TGCAGCGTTGAAGATGGGACGGGAGGGCCTCTGGAGACCCAGTACTTC. Translated: CSVEDGTGGPLETQYF.

This clonotype was seen at least ten times. V gene TRBV7-8 combines with J gene TRBJ2-5, with 7 nucleotides matching TRBD2. The germline V gene has CDR1 SGHVS and CDR2 FQNEAQ. The CDR3 contains 14 residues. With 5 bases clipped from V and 1 base from J, the junction kept 4 bases outside the gene matches. The CDR3: CASSQSGAQETQYF. CDR3 coding DNA: TGTGCCAGCAGCCAAAGCGGGGCCCAAGAGACCCAGTACTTC.